These 25 T cell receptor beta chains were sequenced from one sample in a study of beta chain features in type 1 diabetes. Every isolated RNA sample was fully reverse transcribed, so sequencing captured expressed TCRB transcripts. Profiling relied on immunoSEQ multiplex PCR, and the TCRdb table lists in-frame clones only, not all of them. The profile shows about 450,000 clones, 9.5% to 12% of them singletons. The sample consisted of naive CD4+ T cells from blood. These receptors all come from a woman between 18 and 30 years old in good health.

V usage is TRBV4-2 and J usage is TRBJ2-2; 14 nucleotides match TRBD2. V lost 0 bases to trimming and J lost 7 bases; unmatched junction nucleotides: 4. The CDR3 spans 17 residues. Germline CDR1 reads LGHNA; CDR2 reads YNFKEQ. The CDR3 DNA sequence: TGTGCCAGCAGCCAAGACCCCGGGACTAGCGGGGGCGGGGAGCTGTTTTTT. It specifies CASSQDPGTSGGGELFF.

This rearrangement joins TRBV30 to TRBJ2-5; D is unclear. The better agreement between TRBJ2-7 and the DNA end casts doubt on the J call. The germline CDR1 and CDR2 sequences are GTSNPN and SVGIG (reference sequence). The CDR3 is 14 residues long. CDR3 amino acids: CAWSVDVGSYEQYF. The CDR3 region has the DNA TGTGCCTGGAGTGTAGACGTCGGTTCCTACGAGCAGTACTTC.

This clone was found a few times. The chain links TRBV7-9 to TRBJ1-5; 7 nucleotides line up with TRBD1. The CDR3 extends over 14 amino acids. Germline CDR1 is SEHNR and CDR2 is FQNEAQ (reference sequence). V was clipped by 1 base and J by 6 bases; unmatched bases: 3. The CDR3 reads CASSLEGGSQPQHF. The CDR3 nucleotides are TGTGCCAGCAGCTTAGAAGGGGGCAGTCAGCCCCAGCATTTT.

This clone was recorded only once. The chain is built from TRBV6-5 and TRBJ2-7; TRBD1 or TRBD2 may be the D gene (5 bases each). The CDR3 covers 14 residues. Trimming shortened V by 2 bases and J by 4 bases, and 12 bases separated the two germline ends. In germline, CDR1 is MNHEY, CDR2 SVGAGI. CDR3 in DNA: TGTGCCAGCAGTTACAAGAACTGGGGGTACGAGCAGTACTTC. Residues: CASSYKNWGYEQYF.

The rearrangement joins TRBV15 to TRBJ2-1; 8 nucleotides line up with TRBD1. CDR3 length: 16 amino acids. The ends lost 10 bases at V and 0 bases at J; junction bases unmatched: 11. CDR1 LNHNV and CDR2 YYDKDF come from the germline V gene (reference sequence). The CDR3 DNA sequence: TGTGCCAGCGGGACAGGCCTTCGCAGCTCCTACAATGAGCAGTTCTTC. Translating gives CASGTGLRSSYNEQFF.

In its sample, this clone was seen a few times. The V and J genes are TRBV7-6 and TRBJ1-6; tentatively, D is TRBD1 (6 bases). From germline, CDR1 is SGHVS and CDR2 FNYEAQ. The CDR3 runs to 14 residues. V lost 5 bases, J lost 10 bases, and 15 bases lay in between. The CDR3 spells CASSLHRDGSPLHF. Here the CDR3 DNA reads TGTGCCAGCAGCCTACACAGGGATGGGTCACCCCTCCACTTT.

The chain combines TRBV30 with TRBJ1-1; D not certain. CDR1 GTSNPN and CDR2 SVGIG come from the germline V gene (reference sequence). Trimming pared 2 bases from V and 11 bases from J, leaving 12 bases between. This CDR3 has 11 residues. Here the CDR3 reads CAWSRPARAFF. Here the CDR3 DNA reads TGTGCCTGGAGTCGACCCGCCCGGGCTTTCTTT.

The genes are TRBV7-9 and TRBJ1-1; D remains unclear. Trimming shortened V by 5 bases and J by 0 bases, and 7 bases separated the two germline ends. Per germline, CDR1 SEHNR and CDR2 FQNEAQ (reference sequence). The CDR3 consists of 13 residues. CDR3 in amino acids: CASSVKMNTEAFF. CDR3 in DNA: TGTGCCAGCAGCGTTAAAATGAACACTGAAGCTTTCTTT. The whole variable domain, filled in from reference TRBV7-9 and TRBJ1-1, reads DTGVSQNPRHKITKRGQNVTFRCDPISEHNRLYWYRQTLGQGPEFLTYFQNEAQLEKSRLLSDRFSAERPKGSFSTLEIQRTEQGDSAMYLCASSVKMNTEAFFGQGTRLTVV.

The chain combines TRBV21-1 with TRBJ2-7; whether TRBD2, the table's D call, matches the DNA was not checked. TRBV21-1 is flagged as a pseudogene. The CDR3 loop spans 14 amino acids. The CDR3 here is CASSNGTRIYEQYV. DNA for the CDR3: TGTGCCAGCAGCAACGGGACTAGAATCTACGAGCAGTACGTC.

This clone came up a few times. V usage is TRBV25-1 and J usage is TRBJ1-2; D might be TRBD1 (5 bases). This CDR3 is 14 amino acids long. The germline V gene encodes CDR1 MGHDK and CDR2 SYGVNS. Trimming shortened V by 4 bases and J by 4 bases, and 13 bases separated the two germline ends. The CDR3 spells CASSGRDGSYGYTF. CDR3 DNA sequence: TGTGCCAGCAGTGGCCGGGACGGAAGCTATGGCTACACCTTC.

This clone was seen a few times. The chain couples TRBV7-2 to TRBJ1-5; D may be TRBD1 (5 bases). This CDR3 comprises 16 residues. Germline-derived CDR1 and CDR2 are SGHTA and FQGNSA. V lost 3 bases and J lost 5, with 17 bases in between. The DNA of the CDR3 is TGTGCCAGCAGCTTGGGACCTTACGGGGATGATCAGCCCCAGCATTTT. Its translation is CASSLGPYGDDQPQHF.

This clone was seen a few times. Distinct nucleotide sequences in the sample also encode this CDR3. The chain carries TRBV7-2 and TRBJ1-1; possible D gene TRBD1, 6 bases. Germline loops: CDR1 SGHTA, CDR2 FQGNSA. The germline V and J ends were trimmed by 3 bases and 3 bases, with 8 bases remaining between them. This CDR3 is 13 amino acids long. As DNA, the CDR3 is TGTGCCAGCAGCTTTACAGGGTACACTGAAGCTTTCTTT. It encodes CASSFTGYTEAFF. The full variable domain, its missing parts supplied by reference TRBV7-2 and TRBJ1-1, is GAGVSQSPSNKVTEKGKDVELRCDPISGHTALYWYRQSLGQGLEFLIYFQGNSAPDKSGLPSDRFSAERTGGSVSTLTIQRTQQEDSAVYLCASSFTGYTEAFFGQGTRLTVV.

The table lists this clone with a few counts. The V call is TRBV5-1, the J call TRBJ2-5; the D gene could be TRBD1 or TRBD2 (5 bases each). Deletions cut 2 bases from V and 4 bases from J, with 12 bases between. The CDR3 is made up of 14 amino acids. Germline lookup yields CDR1 SGHRS and CDR2 YFSETQ. CDR3 sequence reads: CASSLFGDGETQYF. The CDR3 DNA reads as TGCGCCAGCAGCTTATTCGGGGACGGAGAGACCCAGTACTTC.

The rearrangement joins TRBV7-2 to TRBJ2-5; no definite D call. CDR1 SGHTA and CDR2 FQGNSA come from the germline V gene. V lost 7 bases and J 5 bases, leaving 20 bases between the germline ends. The CDR3 sequence is 15 residues long. CDR3 DNA: TGTGCCAGCACCTGGCGGAGCCAGTCCCGGGAGACCCAGTACTTC. Residues: CASTWRSQSRETQYF.

The gene calls are TRBV2 and TRBJ2-1; TRBD2 matches at 8 bases. Germline CDR1 reads SNHLY; CDR2 reads FYNNEI. The V segment lost 8 bases and the J segment 4 bases; nucleotides outside the gene matches: 7. The CDR3 is 14 residues long. CDR3 bases: TGTGCCAGCGGGAAACTAGCGGTATACAATGAGCAGTTCTTC. It is translated as CASGKLAVYNEQFF.

V and J are TRBV28 and TRBJ2-4; no clear D. The CDR3 loop spans 12 amino acids. Trimming pared 4 bases from V and 16 bases from J, leaving 17 bases between. The germline V gene has CDR1 MDHEN and CDR2 SYDVKM. The CDR3, as DNA: TGTGCCAGCAGTTCGCTGGTAGAGGCAGTATACTTC. Protein sequence: CASSSLVEAVYF.

The gene calls are TRBV5-1 and TRBJ1-1, with a weak D call TRBD1 (5 bases). Germline assignment: CDR1 SGHRS and CDR2 YFSETQ. Trimming took off 0 bases at V and 3 bases at J, with 18 bases between the two ends. This CDR3 is 17 amino acids long. CDR3 loop: CASSLDPLRGRDTEAFF. CDR3 nucleotides: TGCGCCAGCAGCTTGGACCCGTTACGGGGCAGGGACACTGAAGCTTTCTTT.

The rearrangement uses TRBV9 and TRBJ1-2; D call uncertain. The germline gives CDR1 SGDLS, CDR2 YYNGEE. Trimming shortened V by 4 bases and J by 4 bases, and 20 bases separated the two germline ends. This CDR3 is built from 16 residues. CDR3 bases: TGTGCCAGCAGCCCTAGGGCCGACTTAAACATCTATGGCTACACCTTC. This encodes CASSPRADLNIYGYTF.

In its sample, this clone was seen a few times. V usage is TRBV27 and J usage is TRBJ2-7; the D gene is possibly TRBD2 (5 bases). The CDR3 has 16 amino acids. V lost 6 bases to trimming and J lost 4 bases, with 22 bases between them. The germline V gene encodes CDR1 MNHEY and CDR2 SMNVEV (reference sequence). The CDR3 here is CASSQLSGTRAYEQYV. The CDR3 DNA follows: TGTGCCAGCAGCCAATTAAGCGGAACCCGGGCGTACGAGCAGTACGTC.

This clone was found a few times. This chain connects TRBV14 to TRBJ2-3; D gene unclear. The CDR3 consists of 13 residues. CDR1 and CDR2 (germline): SGHDN, FVKESK. The V end lost 4 bases, the J end lost 4 bases, and 9 bases lay between the germline ends. CDR3 residues: CASSPRRADTQYF. In nucleotides, the CDR3 is TGTGCCAGCAGCCCGCGCCGGGCAGATACGCAGTATTTT.

This clone was counted between two and nine times. The chain combines TRBV19 with TRBJ1-5; D unclear. Germline CDR1 reads LNHDA; CDR2 reads SQIVND (reference sequence). This CDR3 has 14 amino acids. Trimming left V 5 bases short and J 5 bases short, with 13 bases between. DNA for the CDR3: TGTGCCAGTAGTCGCGGGCAGAGCGATCAGCCCCAGCATTTT. This encodes CASSRGQSDQPQHF.

For the CDR3, the DNA is TGTGCCAGTAGTTGGACAGGCCAAGAGACCCAGTACTTC. This encodes CASSWTGQETQYF. The V and J genes are TRBV19 and TRBJ2-5, with 7 bases that match TRBD1. V shed 5 bases and J 1 base; nucleotides not matched to a gene: 1. Germline V gene lookup returns CDR1 LNHDA and CDR2 SQIVND (reference sequence). This CDR3 region has 13 residues.

The chain combines TRBV4-1 with TRBJ2-1; D unclear. V gave up 3 bases and J gave up 0 bases, with 12 bases separating them. The CDR3 is 16 amino acids. Germline V gene data show CDR1 as MGHRA and CDR2 as YSYEKL. CDR3 nucleotides: TGCGCCAGCAGCCATCTCGGTCTCGGCTCCTACAATGAGCAGTTCTTC. It yields the protein CASSHLGLGSYNEQFF.

This clone was seen many times. The chain recombines TRBV25-1 with TRBJ2-7, with D unclear. V was cut by 8 bases and J by 4 bases, with 21 bases left in between. This CDR3 is 15 amino acids long. CDR1 and CDR2 (germline): MGHDK, SYGVNS. The CDR3 DNA follows: TGTGCCAGCCGACGGACGGCCATTCTGAGATACGAGCAGTACGTC. The encoded protein is CASRRTAILRYEQYV.

This clone has just a few counts. The rearrangement uses TRBV18 and TRBJ2-3; unclear D gene. The germline gives CDR1 KGHSH, CDR2 LQKENI. V lost 4 bases and J lost 4, with 6 bases in between. The CDR3 sequence is 12 residues long. The CDR3 spells CASSRGADTQYF. For the CDR3, the DNA is TGTGCCAGCTCACGGGGTGCAGATACGCAGTATTTT.